The present TCR beta chain was sequenced within a study of blood T cells in healthy people across ages. This CDR3 spans 14 amino acids. Germline loops: CDR1 LGHDT, CDR2 YNNKEL (reference sequence). Trimming took 4 bases from V and 4 from J, leaving 12 bases between them. A sample-barcoded 5' primer and a J-beta primer mix were used in a second PCR of roughly 7 to 12 cycles. TCRdb redid the calling of the 5' RACE reads with MiXCR, one entry per CDR3 protein. The data hold about 1 million distinct CDR3 sequences, with more than 35% observed a single time. This TCR was sampled from a woman in her fifties or sixties in good health. The chain recombines TRBV3-1 with TRBJ2-3; weak D call: TRBD2 (6 bases). Sample: blood. This CDR3 is CASSLPGVSDTQYF. The CDR3, as DNA: TGTGCCAGCAGCCTTCCGGGGGTGTCAGATACGCAGTATTTT.